The source of this TCR beta chain is a study of Graves' ophthalmopathy and Graves' hyperthyroidism. About this clonotype: This may come from a read error, since a much larger clone is one base off.

Beta-chain TCR CDR3 regions were amplified from RNA transcripts. Second-round multiplex PCR followed a first-round RT-PCR using HTBI primers. One entry per CDR3 protein results from TCRdb running MiXCR on the multiplex PCR reads. This sample has 900,000 to 1,200,000 distinct CDR3 sequences, with roughly 35% found just once. Only newly diagnosed hyperthyroidism patients aged 18 to 65, with under 2 months' duration, were enrolled. The diagnosis combined clinical symptoms, thyroxine, TRAb, thyroid ultrasound and orbital computed tomography scans. The V gene lost 1 base and the J gene lost 0 bases, with 19 bases spanning the gap. Germline CDR1 LNHNV, CDR2 YYDKDF (reference sequence). The CDR3 runs to 19 residues.

V usage is TRBV15 and J usage is TRBJ1-5; the D gene is possibly TRBD1 (5 bases). The sequenced material came from peripheral blood or thyroid tissue (not recorded which). The clonotype comes from an adult man with Graves' hyperthyroidism. CDR3 nucleotides: TGTGCCACCAGCAGAGGGGGACCTCGCAGCACTTATAGCAATCAGCCCCAGCATTTT. Translating it yields CATSRGGPRSTYSNQPQHF.